The next 27 T cell receptor beta chains were all read from a single sample in a study of identifying expanded T cells in peripheral blood. Profiled with immunoSEQ multiplex PCR; TCRdb holds only in-frame clones, not every one. The sample has around 85,000 clones, more than 75% seen once; the top ten hold roughly 19%. Sequenced sample: blood. The receptors were sampled from a person aged 18 to 69 in good health.

The CDR3 protein is CASTVDRGVGNTIYF. The CDR3, as DNA: TGTGCCAGTACCGTGGACAGAGGGGTAGGAAACACCATATATTTT. The rearrangement joins TRBV19 to TRBJ1-3, with D tentatively TRBD1 (6 bases). CDR1 is LNHDA and CDR2 is SQIVND in the germline V gene (reference sequence). The V gene lost 7 bases and the J gene lost 4 bases, with 17 bases spanning the gap. There are 15 residues in the CDR3.

This clone was recorded once. V gene TRBV10-3 combines with J gene TRBJ2-5; D ambiguous. The V gene lost 8 bases and the J gene lost 5 bases, with 6 bases spanning the gap. The length of the CDR3 is 10 residues. The germline V gene encodes CDR1 ENHRY and CDR2 SYGVKD. CDR3 residues: CAIGLETQYF. DNA for the CDR3: TGTGCCATCGGGTTGGAGACCCAGTACTTC.

The chain joins TRBV4-1 to TRBJ2-1; a possible D gene is TRBD1 (6 bases). The CDR3 has 16 residues. V lost 0 bases and J 8 bases, leaving 17 bases between the germline ends. The germline CDR1 and CDR2 sequences are MGHRA and YSYEKL. The CDR3 protein is CASSQDPHSQGYEQFF. The CDR3, as DNA: TGCGCCAGCAGCCAAGATCCCCACTCACAGGGCTATGAGCAGTTCTTC.

The chain combines TRBV27 with TRBJ2-2, with D perhaps matching TRBD1 (5 bases). Germline V gives CDR1 MNHEY, CDR2 SMNVEV (reference sequence). CDR3 length: 17 amino acids. Trimming stripped 0 bases from V and 0 bases from J, with 11 bases between. CDR3 bases: TGTGCCAGCAGTTTATCGGCGACAGTCGCGAACACCGGGGAGCTGTTTTTT. Translated: CASSLSATVANTGELFF.

CDR3 bases: TGTGCCAGCAGCTTAGGAGGGAGTGAAGCTTTCTTT. It yields the protein CASSLGGSEAFF. The J gene is TRBJ1-1, the V gene TRBV7-2; D gene ambiguous. The germline V and J ends were trimmed by 1 base and 7 bases, with 7 bases remaining between them. CDR1 SGHTA and CDR2 FQGNSA come from the germline V gene. This CDR3 contains 12 residues.

The rearrangement joins TRBV5-6 to TRBJ1-1; no firm D call. This CDR3 contains 14 residues. V dropped 3 bases and J dropped 5 bases, with 14 bases sitting between them. Germline V gene lookup returns CDR1 SGHDT and CDR2 YYEEEE. DNA of the CDR3: TGTGCCAGCAGCTCGGTATGGGTTGGGACTGAAGCTTTCTTT. Amino acid sequence: CASSSVWVGTEAFF.

The sample holds a few counts of this clone. The rearrangement joins TRBV7-2 to TRBJ1-3; possibly TRBD1 for D (5 bases). CDR1 and CDR2 (germline): SGHTA, FQGNSA. This CDR3 has 16 amino acids. Trimming took off 5 bases at V and 0 bases at J, with 14 bases between the two ends. The DNA for the CDR3 is TGTGCCAGCAGCCGACAGCCGTTAAGCTCTGGAAACACCATATATTTT. Translation: CASSRQPLSSGNTIYF.

Turning to this clone: Since a much larger clone is just one base distant, this may be a read error. This chain connects TRBV7-2 to TRBJ2-3; possible D gene TRBD2, 6 bases. The CDR3 contains 17 residues. With 8 bases removed from V and 0 bases from J, the gap between germline ends came to 21 bases. Germline loops: CDR1 SGHTA, CDR2 FQGNSA. Here the CDR3 reads CASGSYGGLTSTDTQYF. Here the CDR3 DNA reads TGTGCCAGCGGCTCATACGGAGGACTAACTAGCACAGATACGCAGTATTTT.

This chain joins TRBV19 and TRBJ1-2; D is possibly TRBD1 (6 bases). The CDR3 has 16 amino acids. The V and J ends lost 6 bases and 4 bases respectively, with 21 bases between them. Per germline, CDR1 LNHDA and CDR2 SQIVND (reference sequence). The CDR3 DNA is TGTGCCAGTAGCCCCCCCCGACGGGGGCGCAGCTATGGCTACACCTTC. Translating it yields CASSPPRRGRSYGYTF.

This clone has just one count. The chain links TRBV19 to TRBJ2-7; D unresolved. CDR1 is LNHDA and CDR2 is SQIVND in the germline V gene (reference sequence). The CDR3 covers 15 residues. Trimming shortened V by 5 bases and J by 2 bases, and 16 bases separated the two germline ends. The CDR3 nucleotides are TGTGCCAGTAGTTATTCGGCAGCCTATGCCTACGAGCAGTACTTC. Its protein is CASSYSAAYAYEQYF.

This clone was picked up a small number of times. This chain connects TRBV2 to TRBJ1-2; TRBD1 is a possible D gene (5 bases). V was cut by 4 bases and J by 2 bases, with 5 bases left in between. CDR1 SNHLY and CDR2 FYNNEI come from the germline V gene. The CDR3 runs 12 residues. DNA for the CDR3: TGTGCCAGCAGTGGGGACAACTATGGCTACACCTTC. Translated, it gives CASSGDNYGYTF.

V usage is TRBV6-5 and J usage is TRBJ1-2; 8 nucleotides agree with TRBD1. Germline CDR1 reads MNHEY; CDR2 reads SVGAGI. V was clipped by 6 bases and J by 2 bases; unmatched bases: 2. The length of the CDR3 is 13 residues. The CDR3 protein is CASRWTGNYGYTF. CDR3 DNA: TGTGCCAGCAGGTGGACAGGGAACTATGGCTACACCTTC.

The chain joins TRBV5-1 to TRBJ1-2; D uncertain. CDR3 length equals 15 residues. Trimming stripped 4 bases from V and 0 bases from J, with 13 bases between. Germline assignment: CDR1 SGHRS and CDR2 YFSETQ. The CDR3 loop is CASSVATHSNYGYTF. In nucleotides, the CDR3 is TGCGCCAGCAGCGTCGCCACACACTCTAACTATGGCTACACCTTC.

The chain carries TRBV7-2 and TRBJ1-3; D not resolved. The CDR3 runs 16 residues. V lost 1 base, J lost 4 bases, and 14 bases lay in between. Germline V gene lookup returns CDR1 SGHTA and CDR2 FQGNSA. The CDR3 sequence is CASSLGLASLGNTIYF. Here the CDR3 DNA reads TGTGCCAGCAGCTTAGGCCTCGCATCCCTCGGAAACACCATATATTTT.

This clone was detected once. The J gene is TRBJ2-1, the V gene TRBV7-2; D ambiguous. The length of the CDR3 is 17 residues. Germline V gives CDR1 SGHTA, CDR2 FQGNSA. The V and J ends lost 3 bases and 5 bases respectively, with 20 bases between them. The CDR3 region is CASSFYGVTAHHNEQFF. In nucleotides, the CDR3 is TGTGCCAGCAGCTTCTATGGGGTGACGGCGCACCACAATGAGCAGTTCTTC.

The chain uses TRBV2 and TRBJ1-1; possible D gene TRBD1, 6 bases. V lost 8 bases to trimming and J lost 6 bases, with 13 bases between them. The germline V gene has CDR1 SNHLY and CDR2 FYNNEI. The CDR3 contains 12 residues. For the CDR3, the DNA is TGTGCCAGCGTAATAGGGGGAGCTGAAGCTTTCTTT. Translation gives CASVIGGAEAFF.

V is TRBV7-9 and J is TRBJ2-5; the match to TRBD2 covers 15 bases. The CDR3 is 19 amino acids. J lost 7 bases, V lost 3 bases, and 15 bases had no gene match. From germline, CDR1 is SEHNR and CDR2 FQNEAQ (reference sequence). CDR3 in amino acids: CASSLGLAGGDLLRGTQYF. The CDR3 nucleotides read TGTGCCAGCAGCTTGGGACTAGCGGGGGGAGACCTCCTCAGGGGGACCCAGTACTTC. The whole variable domain, filled in from reference TRBV7-9 and TRBJ2-5, reads DTGVSQNPRHKITKRGQNVTFRCDPISEHNRLYWYRQTLGQGPEFLTYFQNEAQLEKSRLLSDRFSAERPKGSFSTLEIQRTEQGDSAMYLCASSLGLAGGDLLRGTQYFGPGTRLLVL.

This rearrangement joins TRBV4-2 to TRBJ2-2; 10 positions match TRBD2. Germline CDR1 is LGHNA and CDR2 is YNFKEQ. After removal of 1 base from V and 1 base from J, the junction contained 0 bases not matched to a gene. CDR3 length: 16 residues. CDR3 DNA: TGTGCCAGCAGCCAAGGACTAGCGGGGAACACCGGGGAGCTGTTTTTT. This encodes CASSQGLAGNTGELFF.

The J gene is TRBJ1-3, the V gene TRBV7-6; a weak D match, TRBD1 (5 bases). Trimming pared 5 bases from V and 2 bases from J, leaving 16 bases between. The germline gives CDR1 SGHVS, CDR2 FNYEAQ. This CDR3 region has 16 residues. The CDR3 sequence is CASSNSPGGAGNTIYF. The CDR3 nucleotides read TGTGCCAGCAGCAATTCACCCGGAGGGGCTGGAAACACCATATATTTT.

The chain's CDR3 is CASTAGNNQPQHF. In DNA, the CDR3 is TGTGCCAGCACGGCCGGGAACAATCAGCCCCAGCATTTT. The V gene is TRBV28, the J gene TRBJ1-5, with D hard to call. Trimming took off 7 bases at V and 3 bases at J, with 10 bases between the two ends. The CDR3 contains 13 residues. Germline V lookup: CDR1 MDHEN, CDR2 SYDVKM.

V gene TRBV14 combines with J gene TRBJ1-4; D is uncertain. This CDR3 is built from 15 residues. The V and J ends lost 4 bases and 0 bases respectively, with 9 bases between them. Germline-derived CDR1 and CDR2 are SGHDN and FVKESK. CDR3 sequence: CASSPGGSTNEKLFF. The CDR3 DNA reads as TGTGCCAGCAGCCCTGGAGGTTCAACTAATGAAAAACTGTTTTTT.

The chain carries TRBV2 and TRBJ2-4; D might be TRBD1 (5 bases). Germline V gene data show CDR1 as SNHLY and CDR2 as FYNNEI. V lost 0 bases and J lost 5, with 11 bases in between. The CDR3 extends over 15 amino acids. Here the CDR3 DNA reads TGTGCCAGCAGTGAAGCGCTGGGCAGGGAAAACATTCAGTACTTC. Residues: CASSEALGRENIQYF.

This chain joins TRBV9 and TRBJ2-3; tentative D call: TRBD2 (5 bases). From germline, CDR1 is SGDLS and CDR2 YYNGEE. This CDR3 has 15 amino acids. V was cut by 4 bases and J by 8 bases, with 20 bases left in between. This chain's CDR3 is CASSLHGERALTQYF. CDR3 sequence (DNA): TGTGCCAGCAGCCTACACGGGGAAAGGGCCCTTACGCAGTATTTT.

The J gene is TRBJ2-6, the V gene TRBV29-1; either TRBD1 or TRBD2 may fit D (5 bases each). The V and J ends lost 3 bases and 0 bases respectively, with 12 bases between them. This CDR3 region has 16 residues. Germline V lookup: CDR1 SQVTM, CDR2 ANQGSEA. The CDR3 sequence is CSVEGTGSSGANVLTF. In DNA, the CDR3 is TGCAGCGTTGAGGGGACGGGGAGCTCTGGGGCCAACGTCCTGACTTTC.

The chain carries TRBV7-2 and TRBJ1-1, with 9 bases identical to TRBD1. The CDR3 has 14 residues. CDR1 SGHTA and CDR2 FQGNSA come from the germline V gene. V trimming: 7 bases; J trimming: 0 bases; junction bases outside the gene matches: 3. For the CDR3, the DNA is TGTGCCAGCAAAGGACAGGGGATGAACACTGAAGCTTTCTTT. This sequence encodes CASKGQGMNTEAFF.

V gene TRBV9 combines with J gene TRBJ2-6, with D tentatively TRBD1 (9 bases). Trimming took 3 bases from V and 0 from J, leaving 16 bases between them. Germline V gene sequence: CDR1 SGDLS, CDR2 YYNGEE. The CDR3 length is 18 residues. The CDR3 nucleotides read TGTGCCAGCAGCGCCGGGAGGGACAGGGTCTCTGGGGCCAACGTCCTGACTTTC. Translation: CASSAGRDRVSGANVLTF.

The chain employs TRBV27 and TRBJ2-7; D is unresolved. The CDR3 has 13 residues. V lost 4 bases and J lost 4, with 11 bases in between. In germline, CDR1 is MNHEY, CDR2 SMNVEV (reference sequence). The DNA of the CDR3 is TGTGCCAGCAGTTACAAAGAAACATACGAGCAGTACTTC. Encoded protein: CASSYKETYEQYF.